Below are 29 T cell receptor beta chains sequenced from a single sample in a study of CD8+ T cells in alopecia areata. The treatment denotes: oral pan-JAK inhibitor, 5-10 mg twice daily. Extraction of RNA preceded its reverse transcription into cDNA, which served as the sequencing template. Profiled with immunoSEQ multiplex PCR; TCRdb holds only in-frame clones, not every one. The data show about 100,000 clones, 80% to 85% seen once. Sequencing was performed on CD8+ T cells sorted from blood, taken at week 24, from a patient treated with tofacitinib. These receptor sequences come from a human donor with alopecia areata.

This clone was seen just once. V is TRBV30 and J is TRBJ2-3; a weak D match, TRBD2 (6 bases). CDR3 size: 15 residues. V gave up 0 bases and J gave up 2 bases, with 12 bases separating them. The germline CDR1 and CDR2 sequences are GTSNPN and SVGIG (reference sequence). The DNA for the CDR3 is TGTGCCTGGAGTGTACCCGGGCGGGACACAGATACGCAGTATTTT. It yields the protein CAWSVPGRDTDTQYF.

The CDR3 reads CASSQEATDTQYF. Written as DNA, the CDR3 is TGCGCCAGCAGCCAAGAAGCGACGGATACGCAGTATTTT. The rearrangement links TRBV4-1 to TRBJ2-3; D unresolved. V lost 0 bases and J 6 bases, leaving 7 bases between the germline ends. Germline values: CDR1 MGHRA, CDR2 YSYEKL. The CDR3 is made up of 13 amino acids.

The rearrangement uses TRBV19 and TRBJ2-7; D gene unclear. V lost 3 bases to trimming and J lost 5 bases, with 11 bases between them. This CDR3 is built from 13 residues. Germline assignment: CDR1 LNHDA and CDR2 SQIVND (reference sequence). The DNA of the CDR3 is TGTGCCAGTAGTATCAAGAGTCGCGACGAGCAGTACTTC. This gives the protein CASSIKSRDEQYF. Filled out from reference TRBV19 and TRBJ2-7, the complete variable domain reads DGGITQSPKYLFRKEGQNVTLSCEQNLNHDAMYWYRQDPGQGLRLIYYSQIVNDFQKGDIAEGYSVSREKKESFPLTVTSAQKNPTAFYLCASSIKSRDEQYFGPGTRLTVT.

The rearrangement links TRBV7-9 to TRBJ2-3; unclear D gene. The CDR3 contains 14 residues. Germline-derived CDR1 and CDR2 are SEHNR and FQNEAQ (reference sequence). V was pared by 5 bases and J by 0 bases, with 9 bases between. The CDR3, as DNA: TGTGCCAGCAGCCCGCACGGGAGCACAGATACGCAGTATTTT. It codes for CASSPHGSTDTQYF. The variable domain in full, with the rest retrieved from reference TRBV7-9 and TRBJ2-3, is DTGVSQNPRHKITKRGQNVTFRCDPISEHNRLYWYRQTLGQGPEFLTYFQNEAQLEKSRLLSDRFSAERPKGSFSTLEIQRTEQGDSAMYLCASSPHGSTDTQYFGPGTRLTVL.

CDR3 sequence reads: CASSPSFGYEQYF. The CDR3, as DNA: TGCGCCAGCAGCCCCTCATTCGGGTACGAGCAGTACTTC. V gene TRBV4-1 combines with J gene TRBJ2-7; no reliable D call. The CDR3 is 13 amino acids. The V gene lost 4 bases and the J gene lost 4 bases, with 11 bases spanning the gap. Per the germline V gene, CDR1 is MGHRA and CDR2 is YSYEKL.

The chain combines TRBV5-1 with TRBJ2-3; D is undetermined. Trimming left V 1 base short and J 4 bases short, with 4 bases between. Looked up from germline, CDR1 is SGHRS and CDR2 is YFSETQ. The CDR3 has 12 amino acids. The CDR3 loop is CASSLQSDTQYF. The CDR3 nucleotides are TGCGCCAGCAGCTTGCAGTCAGATACGCAGTATTTT.

The chain combines TRBV7-9 with TRBJ2-1, with a weak D call TRBD1 (5 bases). The CDR3 is 13 residues long. CDR1 is SEHNR and CDR2 is FQNEAQ in the germline V gene (reference sequence). The V end lost 5 bases, the J end lost 3 bases, and 8 bases lay between the germline ends. DNA for the CDR3: TGTGCCAGCAGCGGTGACAGCTACAATGAGCAGTTCTTC. Encoded protein: CASSGDSYNEQFF.

This chain joins TRBV29-1 and TRBJ2-7; 8 bases map to TRBD1. The V gene end was trimmed by 1 base and the J gene end by 3 bases; junction bases not matched to a gene: 5. The CDR3 length is 14 residues. Germline loops: CDR1 SQVTM, CDR2 ANQGSEA. The CDR3 DNA sequence: TGCAGCGTTGAAGTCGGACAGGGTTACTACGAGCAGTACTTC. Amino acids: CSVEVGQGYYEQYF.

The chain couples TRBV19 to TRBJ2-1, with 7 bases that match TRBD1. Germline loops: CDR1 LNHDA, CDR2 SQIVND (reference sequence). This CDR3 spans 16 amino acids. The V segment lost 6 bases and the J segment 3 bases; nucleotides outside the gene matches: 11. In DNA form, the CDR3 reads TGTGCCAGTAGCCCCGGACAGGCCAGGGTCTACAATGAGCAGTTCTTC. Amino acid sequence: CASSPGQARVYNEQFF. The full variable domain, its missing parts supplied by reference TRBV19 and TRBJ2-1, is DGGITQSPKYLFRKEGQNVTLSCEQNLNHDAMYWYRQDPGQGLRLIYYSQIVNDFQKGDIAEGYSVSREKKESFPLTVTSAQKNPTAFYLCASSPGQARVYNEQFFGPGTRLTVL.

This clone was observed once. The chain couples TRBV15 to TRBJ2-7, with D uncertain. The CDR3 has 15 amino acids. Germline lookup yields CDR1 LNHNV and CDR2 YYDKDF (reference sequence). V was shortened by 3 bases and J by 1 base, with 13 bases between the two germline ends. CDR3 region: CATSRESQASYEQYF. The CDR3 DNA sequence: TGTGCCACCAGCAGGGAATCTCAGGCTTCCTACGAGCAGTACTTC.

This clone has only one observation. The chain carries TRBV25-1 and TRBJ2-6; TRBD1 agrees at 7 bases. Germline trimming cut 6 bases from V and 0 bases from J; bases unmatched to any gene: 8. The CDR3 has 17 amino acids. Looked up from germline, CDR1 is MGHDK and CDR2 is SYGVNS. The CDR3 DNA sequence: TGTGCCAGCAGGGGACAGAGCTACTTCTCTGGGGCCAACGTCCTGACTTTC. It yields the protein CASRGQSYFSGANVLTF.

This clone was recorded only once. The chain has TRBV27 and TRBJ1-5; weak D call: TRBD1 (5 bases). Trimming shortened V by 3 bases and J by 10 bases, and 16 bases separated the two germline ends. The CDR3 spans 14 residues. Germline V gives CDR1 MNHEY, CDR2 SMNVEV (reference sequence). The CDR3 DNA follows: TGTGCCAGCAGTTTGGCGGGGGGTACCTCTCCCCAGCATTTT. Amino acids: CASSLAGGTSPQHF.

The gene calls are TRBV29-1 and TRBJ2-1, with D hard to call. Deletions cut 8 bases from V and 6 bases from J, with 8 bases between. The CDR3 is made up of 10 amino acids. Germline V gene data show CDR1 as SQVTM and CDR2 as ANQGSEA. CDR3: CSIPGNEQFF. The CDR3 nucleotides are TGCAGCATCCCGGGCAATGAGCAGTTCTTC.

This clone has a handful of counts. V gene TRBV29-1 combines with J gene TRBJ2-7; the match to TRBD1 covers 8 bases. The CDR3 has 13 amino acids. The J segment lost 2 bases and the V segment lost 4 bases, leaving 4 bases of the junction unmatched. The germline gives CDR1 SQVTM, CDR2 ANQGSEA. The chain's CDR3 is CSVVGTGTYEQYF. The CDR3 DNA sequence: TGCAGCGTTGTAGGGACAGGAACCTACGAGCAGTACTTC.

This clone came up a few times. CDR3 amino acids: CAWTVTGELFF. The CDR3 region has the DNA TGTGCCTGGACCGTCACCGGGGAGCTGTTTTTT. The genes are TRBV30 and TRBJ2-2; D unclear. This CDR3 is built from 11 residues. Germline-derived CDR1 and CDR2 are GTSNPN and SVGIG (reference sequence). V was pared by 4 bases and J by 4 bases, with 4 bases between.

The chain has TRBV6-5 and TRBJ2-2; weak D call: TRBD1 (7 bases). The V gene lost 8 bases and the J gene lost 4 bases, with 14 bases spanning the gap. Germline CDR1 and CDR2: MNHEY and SVGAGI. The CDR3 loop spans 14 amino acids. CDR3 bases: TGTGCCAGCGTTGCTCAGGGGGGCACCGGGGAGCTGTTTTTT. This sequence encodes CASVAQGGTGELFF.

This sequence joins TRBV4-1 and TRBJ1-1, with D hard to call. Germline V gene sequence: CDR1 MGHRA, CDR2 YSYEKL. The length of the CDR3 is 14 residues. V dropped 4 bases and J dropped 5 bases, with 14 bases sitting between them. The CDR3, as DNA: TGCGCCAGCAGCCTGGGAGGGAGGGAAACTGAAGCTTTCTTT. Its protein is CASSLGGRETEAFF.

This clone came up once. The chain carries TRBV10-2 and TRBJ2-7; TRBD1 aligns across 10 bases. The CDR3 covers 16 residues. CDR1 is WSHSY and CDR2 is SAAADI in the germline V gene. After removal of 3 bases from V and 1 base from J, the junction contained 6 bases not matched to a gene. CDR3 sequence (DNA): TGCGCCAGCAGTGAAGCTCCGGGACAGGGGTCCTACGAGCAGTACTTC. Translating it yields CASSEAPGQGSYEQYF.

The gene calls are TRBV27 and TRBJ1-5, with 7 bases identical to TRBD1. Germline V gene lookup returns CDR1 MNHEY and CDR2 SMNVEV (reference sequence). The CDR3 totals 15 residues. The V and J ends lost 5 bases and 6 bases, in that order; junction bases with no gene match: 10. The CDR3 nucleotides are TGTGCCAGCAGTATGGGGACAGCGGCGAGTCAGCCCCAGCATTTT. It yields the protein CASSMGTAASQPQHF.

The chain carries TRBV10-3 and TRBJ1-1; unclear D gene. There are 15 residues in the CDR3. V lost 2 bases, J lost 0 bases, and 10 bases lay in between. Germline assignment: CDR1 ENHRY and CDR2 SYGVKD. The DNA for the CDR3 is TGTGCCATCAGTGAGACCGACCCATTGAACACTGAAGCTTTCTTT. Its protein is CAISETDPLNTEAFF.

The chain carries TRBV5-1 and TRBJ2-5; 12 bases match TRBD2. This CDR3 comprises 16 residues. Looked up from germline, CDR1 is SGHRS and CDR2 is YFSETQ. V dropped 3 bases and J dropped 5; count of bases not matched to a gene: 8. The CDR3 sequence: CASSWGLAGLGETQYF. CDR3 in DNA: TGCGCCAGCAGCTGGGGACTAGCGGGCCTTGGGGAGACCCAGTACTTC.

This chain connects TRBV19 to TRBJ2-7, with D perhaps TRBD2 (5 bases). There are 15 residues in the CDR3. Germline CDR1 and CDR2: LNHDA and SQIVND (reference sequence). Trimming took off 6 bases at V and 3 bases at J, with 18 bases between the two ends. The CDR3 is CASRATVGAIYEQYF. The DNA of the CDR3 is TGTGCCAGTAGGGCGACCGTGGGAGCGATCTACGAGCAGTACTTC.

The rearrangement joins TRBV11-2 to TRBJ2-3; D might be TRBD1 (6 bases). The germline gives CDR1 SGHAT, CDR2 FQNNGV. Trimming shortened V by 5 bases and J by 1 base, and 13 bases separated the two germline ends. This CDR3 is built from 15 residues. The CDR3 spells CASSHPGQRTDTQYF. DNA of the CDR3: TGTGCCAGCAGCCACCCTGGACAGCGCACAGATACGCAGTATTTT.

The chain has TRBV6-5 and TRBJ1-1; no clear D gene. This CDR3 is built from 14 residues. V was pared by 0 bases and J by 5 bases, with 10 bases between. Germline-derived CDR1 and CDR2 are MNHEY and SVGAGI. DNA of the CDR3: TGTGCCAGCAGTTACTCGATCGAGAGGACTGAAGCTTTCTTT. Residues: CASSYSIERTEAFF.

V is TRBV7-9 and J is TRBJ1-2; D may be TRBD1 (5 bases). Trimming took off 8 bases at V and 4 bases at J, with 20 bases between the two ends. This CDR3 comprises 15 residues. The germline V gene has CDR1 SEHNR and CDR2 FQNEAQ (reference sequence). CDR3 sequence (DNA): TGTGCCAGCGGGAGGGGTGGGGGATACGCCTATGGCTACACCTTC. Its translation: CASGRGGGYAYGYTF.

V usage is TRBV7-9 and J usage is TRBJ2-7; D is unclear. V was clipped by 2 bases and J by 2 bases, with 10 bases between them. Germline lookup yields CDR1 SEHNR and CDR2 FQNEAQ (reference sequence). The CDR3 is 14 amino acids. CDR3 coding DNA: TGTGCCAGCAGCTTAACGACGTTCCCCTACGAGCAGTACTTC. Translating gives CASSLTTFPYEQYF.

The J gene is TRBJ1-1, the V gene TRBV11-3, with a weak D call TRBD1 (6 bases). CDR1 SGHNT and CDR2 YENEEA come from the germline V gene. The CDR3 covers 12 residues. V gave up 3 bases and J gave up 8 bases, with 10 bases separating them. The CDR3 nucleotides are TGTGCCAGCAGCTTCGGGGGCCCCGAAGCTTTCTTT. Protein: CASSFGGPEAFF.

V is TRBV5-6 and J is TRBJ1-4; D is possibly TRBD1 (5 bases). Germline CDR1 and CDR2: SGHDT and YYEEEE. The CDR3 covers 15 residues. V was trimmed by 3 bases and J by 5 bases, leaving 14 bases between them. The CDR3 sequence: CASSSKTGGNEKLFF. In nucleotides, the CDR3 is TGTGCCAGCAGCTCGAAAACAGGCGGGAATGAAAAACTGTTTTTT.

The rearrangement uses TRBV2 and TRBJ1-1; 9 bases match TRBD1. Germline values: CDR1 SNHLY, CDR2 FYNNEI. V trimming: 6 bases; J trimming: 1 base; junction bases outside the gene matches: 3. This CDR3 is built from 14 residues. The DNA of the CDR3 is TGTGCCAGCAGGGAGGACAGGGGGAACACTGAAGCTTTCTTT. Translated: CASREDRGNTEAFF.